This T cell receptor (beta chain) was sequenced for a study of regulatory T cells in long-lasting Graves disease (dated by TCRdb to the early 2020s). Study-wide context: Newly diagnosed Graves' disease patients had taken antithyroid drugs for less than 3 months. Patients with persistent Graves' disease were compared with patients with newly diagnosed Graves' disease using TCR sequencing and RNA sequencing of peripheral blood. The study was conducted in China and was registered as a clinical trial. A total of around 35 samples underwent TCR sequencing: about 13 from persistent and around 20 from newly diagnosed Graves' disease patients.

On this clonotype: Its target antigen remains unknown. This may be a read error, as it is one base from a much larger clone.

The library was obtained by multiplex PCR. Sequencer: Illumina HiSeq 4000. CDR3 regions were amplified by Arm-PCR with iRepertoire HTBI primers to construct TCR beta libraries. Before sequencing, the PCR products underwent gel purification. On the study's bioinformatics: Gene usage analysis of CDR3 amino acid clonotypes relied on the 60 to 65 TRBV and 13 to 15 TRBJ segments identified across samples. COPE and FqMerger were used to merge filtered high-quality paired reads into contigs. Contigs were aligned with BLAST to IMGT TRBV, TRBD and TRBJ reference genes, and CDR3 was defined per IMGT. Any clonotype with a frequency above 0.1% was counted as a highly expanded clone. Shannon entropy served as the measure of repertoire diversity, while the Gini coefficient captured V-J evenness. Public clonotypes were defined as clonotypes shared by more than one individual. TCRdb trimmed the raw reads at Q25, called clones with MiXCR and kept productive beta chains. Rows merge per CDR3 protein into single entries with the most common DNA and genes. These V and J calls rely on TCRdb rather than the paper's analysis. Recorded for this sample are roughly 610,000 distinct CDR3 sequences; roughly 15% of them occurred a single time. 12% of the sample is taken by the ten largest.

Including the terminal cysteine and phenylalanine, the CDR3 comprises 12 residues. Just CDR3 DNA is preserved here, 36 bases in frame from base 1. The V end loses 4 bases and the J end loses 11 bases, and a stretch of 14 bases separates them. In the paper's terms, the time point label means: newly diagnosed GD, antithyroid drugs for less than 3 months. For both TCR sequencing and RNA sequencing, RNA was extracted from PBMCs in TRIzol. Graves' disease was diagnosed according to American Thyroid Association guidelines. Recruitment of patients was carried out at an endocrinology department in Xi'an, China. From each patient, nine milliliters of peripheral blood was collected into an EDTA anticoagulant tube. Ficoll Paque Plus density gradient separation was used to isolate PBMCs, and no further T cell sorting was performed. RNA quality was checked with an Agilent 2100 Bioanalyzer and agarose gel, and concentration with a NanoDrop 2000.

Summary of the overall study and its limitations: Preferential use of TRBV28, TRBJ1-2 and TRBJ2-5 was observed in persistent disease, whereas TRBV20-1 and TRBJ2-1 were favored in newly diagnosed disease. A larger number of public clonotypes was shared among persistent patients (more than 2,500) than among newly diagnosed patients (about 990). Because the primary lesion, thyroid tissue, could not be accessed, the study looked at peripheral blood alone. Only the TCR beta chain was sequenced and analyzed. As a limitation, the authors acknowledged that the small sample size may reduce accuracy. Compared with newly diagnosed patients, patients with persistent Graves' disease had lower TCR Shannon entropy and fewer highly expanded clones, which suggests clonal expansion.

The same specimen was also included in a second study, on T cells in Graves' hyperthyroidism and ophthalmopathy. As described in the second report: Stable Graves' hyperthyroidism was defined as no progression to ophthalmopathy during 18 months of follow-up. The hyperthyroidism patients were between 18 and 65 years old and newly diagnosed, with a disease duration of less than 2 months. The study excluded patients with uncontrolled infections, other autoimmune diseases, pregnancy or lactation. Diagnoses relied on clinical symptoms, serum thyroxine and TRAb, thyroid ultrasound and orbital computed tomography. A first-round RT-PCR of the TCR CDR3 used the HTBI primer set with the Qiagen OneStep RT-PCR kit. Most expanded thyroid clonotypes (frequency above 0.001) were also detected in blood, suggesting blood repertoires may reflect thyroid immune responses. In cross-validation, a model built on a 13 V-J signature told ophthalmopathy apart from stable hyperthyroidism with over 85% sensitivity and around 81% specificity, and in testing the same model reached 80%/75%. In validation, progression to ophthalmopathy was predicted by the model with approximately 67% sensitivity and just over 72% specificity, a median of about 6.8 months before onset. To identify distinguishing TCR V-J signatures, a discovery cohort of about 100 patients was used, comprising fewer than 45 with Graves' ophthalmopathy and about 59 with stable Graves' hyperthyroidism. Prospective prediction of ophthalmopathy was tested in an independent validation cohort consisting of 18 hyperthyroidism patients and around 16 patients who later progressed to ophthalmopathy. The roughly 99 discovery patients were divided at random into training and test sets in a 7:3 ratio. In several Graves' hyperthyroidism patients, the study also compared T-cell repertoires from thyroid tissue with T-cell repertoires from blood. After sampling, hyperthyroidism patients received methimazole starting at 30 mg daily, and ophthalmopathy patients received high-dose intravenous methylprednisolone. A second multiplex PCR round built the libraries, followed by size selection and purification. The libraries were sequenced on an Illumina HiSeq2000 using paired-end 100 bp reads. SOAPnuke was used to process the raw data, with reads discarded if the reads contained adapters or uncalled bases, had a mean Phred below 15, or lacked an exact constant-primer or identifier match. High-quality paired reads were merged with COPE v1.2.5, and unique nucleotide sequences were defined as clonotypes. MiTCR v1.1 was used to align the clonotypes against IMGT TRBV, TRBD and TRBJ reference segments. Only V-J combinations with frequency above 0.0001, covering 99% to 99.2% of repertoires, were analysed. The TCS score was defined as the ratio of F50 (clonal expansion) to E x V (chaos), calculated using BLOSUM62-based TCRdist between CDR3 peptides within each V-J. Welch's t-statistics and random forest reduced fewer than 600 V-J features to 13, which were used in a naive Bayes classifier (R e1071). No statistical method was used to fix the sample size in advance, and group allocation was not hidden from the investigators. The paper reports TCR Vbeta CDR3 sequencing of over 120 peripheral blood samples: under 45 ophthalmopathy, over 70 hyperthyroidism and approximately 17 progressor patients.

This sequence was found in a man aged 18 to 29 with Graves disease. Donor details come from another sample of the same person, matched by shared clones. Specimen: peripheral blood mononuclear cells (PBMCs), collected at new diagnosis, from a patient treated with antithyroid drugs. The rearrangement combines TRBV12-3 or TRBV12-4 with TRBJ2-5, with a tentative D call of TRBD1 or TRBD2, each matching 5 bases. This receptor has the CDR3 CASSYGANEQYF. The sequenced DNA: TGTGCCAGCAGTTACGGGGCCAATGAGCAGTACTTC.